These 29 T cell receptor beta chains were all obtained from the same sample, sequenced in a study of blood T cell repertoires in COVID-19. Data came from immunoSEQ multiplex PCR; TCRdb stores just in-frame clones and leaves some out. Here the sample spans 260,000 or so clones, about 91% being singletons. The source material was PBMCs or T cells enriched from blood (not recorded which). Every receptor here comes from a woman aged 40 to 50 with acute COVID-19.

The chain joins TRBV9 to TRBJ2-5; 7 bases match TRBD2. This CDR3 has 14 amino acids. V gave up 3 bases and J gave up 7 bases; unmatched junction bases: 9. The germline gives CDR1 SGDLS, CDR2 YYNGEE. As DNA, the CDR3 is TGTGCCAGCAGCGCGGGACTAACGGGAGCGACCCAGTACTTC. This sequence encodes CASSAGLTGATQYF.

This clone occurred once. The chain links TRBV7-8 to TRBJ1-4; D remains unclear. V dropped 6 bases and J dropped 2 bases, with 4 bases sitting between them. Per germline, CDR1 SGHVS and CDR2 FQNEAQ. This CDR3 has 12 amino acids. CDR3 loop: CASSSTNEKLFF. Here the CDR3 DNA reads TGTGCCAGCAGTTCGACTAATGAAAAACTGTTTTTT.

The V call is TRBV5-6, the J call TRBJ1-5; D gene ambiguous. Germline loops: CDR1 SGHDT, CDR2 YYEEEE. This CDR3 has 15 residues. V lost 5 bases and J lost 2, with 14 bases in between. The chain's CDR3 is CASSSRRSGNQPQHF. The CDR3 DNA sequence: TGTGCCAGCAGTTCTCGTCGGTCTGGCAATCAGCCCCAGCATTTT.

The chain carries TRBV5-1 and TRBJ2-3; 10 positions match TRBD2. The CDR3 runs 17 residues. Germline loops: CDR1 SGHRS, CDR2 YFSETQ. V lost 3 bases to trimming and J lost 2 bases; unmatched junction nucleotides: 9. The CDR3 sequence is CASSSKIAGGTTDTQYF. CDR3 nucleotides: TGCGCCAGCAGCTCAAAAATAGCGGGAGGTACCACAGATACGCAGTATTTT.

The CDR3 spells CASSPDSRALNTEAFF. The CDR3 coding sequence is TGTGCCAGCAGTCCTGACTCCCGTGCCCTGAACACTGAAGCTTTCTTT. V gene TRBV27 combines with J gene TRBJ1-1; D is undetermined. The V end was cut by 5 bases, the J end by 0 bases, with 16 bases between. CDR1 and CDR2 from the germline V gene are MNHEY and SMNVEV (reference sequence). This CDR3 is built from 16 residues.

The chain recombines TRBV5-6 with TRBJ2-2; D is ambiguous. V dropped 4 bases and J dropped 6 bases, with 7 bases sitting between them. Germline CDR1 is SGHDT and CDR2 is YYEEEE. This CDR3 contains 12 residues. The CDR3 is CASSRIAGELFF. The CDR3 bases are TGTGCCAGCAGCCGTATAGCCGGGGAGCTGTTTTTT. Full variable domain (rest looked up from reference TRBV5-6 and TRBJ2-2): DAGVTQSPTHLIKTRGQQVTLRCSPKSGHDTVSWYQQALGQGPQFIFQYYEEEERQRGNFPDRFSGHQFPNYSSELNVNALLLGDSALYLCASSRIAGELFFGEGSRLTVL.

The chain employs TRBV9 and TRBJ1-3, with D possibly matching TRBD1 (5 bases). The germline V gene has CDR1 SGDLS and CDR2 YYNGEE. This CDR3 spans 13 amino acids. The V and J ends lost 7 bases and 3 bases respectively, with 11 bases between them. The CDR3 nucleotides read TGTGCCAGCGGAGACAGTCGTGGAAACACCATATATTTT. This translates into CASGDSRGNTIYF.

In its sample, this clone was seen once. The rearrangement links TRBV18 to TRBJ1-5; D possibly corresponds to TRBD1 (6 bases). V was cut by 4 bases and J by 5 bases, with 15 bases left in between. CDR1 KGHSH and CDR2 LQKENI come from the germline V gene. The CDR3 sequence is 15 residues long. This CDR3 reads CASSQDRDIYQPQHF. The CDR3 bases are TGTGCCAGCTCACAAGACCGGGACATATATCAGCCCCAGCATTTT.

The chain is built from TRBV7-9 and TRBJ1-2; 10 positions match TRBD1. Germline V CDR1 and CDR2: SEHNR, FQNEAQ (reference sequence). This CDR3 is built from 14 residues. J lost 2 bases, V lost 7 bases, and 4 bases had no gene match. CDR3 sequence reads: CASNLGQGNYGYTF. DNA for the CDR3: TGTGCCAGCAACTTGGGACAGGGGAACTATGGCTACACCTTC.

In nucleotides, the CDR3 is TGTGCCAGCAGACCTAACGGGATCTATGGCTACACCTTC. Its translation is CASRPNGIYGYTF. The chain links TRBV12-3 or TRBV12-4 to TRBJ1-2, with D uncertain. The CDR3 covers 13 residues. The V and J ends lost 6 bases and 4 bases respectively, with 12 bases between them.

This chain links TRBV28 with TRBJ2-7, with unresolved D. The CDR3 totals 16 residues. V was cut by 5 bases and J by 6 bases, with 23 bases left in between. Germline loops: CDR1 MDHEN, CDR2 SYDVKM. CDR3 DNA sequence: TGTGCCAGCAGTCCGCCTGTGGCTCCACGGCGGAGCGAGCAGTACTTC. It encodes CASSPPVAPRRSEQYF.

The chain combines TRBV18 with TRBJ1-2; 8 bases fit TRBD1. This CDR3 spans 15 amino acids. The germline V gene encodes CDR1 KGHSH and CDR2 LQKENI. Germline trimming cut 2 bases from V and 5 bases from J; bases unmatched to any gene: 7. DNA for the CDR3: TGTGCCAGCTCACCAGAGGGACAGGTTCTGTATGGCTACACCTTC. Translation: CASSPEGQVLYGYTF. Combining the CDR3 with reference TRBV18 and TRBJ1-2 gives the whole variable domain NAGVMQNPRHLVRRRGQEARLRCSPMKGHSHVYWYRQLPEEGLKFMVYLQKENIIDESGMPKERFSAEFPKEGPSILRIQQVVRGDSAAYFCASSPEGQVLYGYTFGSGTRLTVV.

This chain links TRBV7-9 with TRBJ1-2; 8 nucleotides line up with TRBD1. Unmatched junction bases numbered 11, after V lost 5 bases and J lost 6 bases. Germline values: CDR1 SEHNR, CDR2 FQNEAQ (reference sequence). The length of the CDR3 is 15 residues. CDR3 protein: CASSANDRGRDGYTF. The DNA of the CDR3 is TGTGCCAGCAGCGCAAACGACAGGGGAAGAGATGGCTACACCTTC.

This clone has a single count. The genes are TRBV9 and TRBJ1-1, with D possibly TRBD1 on 6 matching bases. The V end lost 0 bases, the J end lost 9 bases, and 30 bases lay between the germline ends. The CDR3 has 19 amino acids. Germline CDR1 and CDR2: SGDLS and YYNGEE. This CDR3 is CASSVVPPDSGTQEAKAFF. CDR3 in DNA: TGTGCCAGCAGCGTAGTCCCCCCGGACTCCGGGACACAGGAGGCTAAAGCTTTCTTT.

V and J are TRBV24-1 and TRBJ2-5; TRBD2 matches at 9 bases. In germline, CDR1 is KGHDR, CDR2 SFDVKD. The CDR3 contains 16 residues. The trim removed 0 bases at V and 5 bases at J, leaving 6 bases unmatched. The CDR3 nucleotides read TGTGCCACCAGTGATTTGGGGCTAGCGGGAAAGGAGACCCAGTACTTC. Translated: CATSDLGLAGKETQYF.

This clone was recorded only once. This chain connects TRBV11-3 to TRBJ1-5; 9 bases line up with TRBD1. The CDR3 runs 18 residues. V lost 0 bases to trimming and J lost 0 bases; unmatched junction nucleotides: 6. In germline, CDR1 is SGHNT, CDR2 YENEEA. The DNA of the CDR3 is TGTGCCAGCAGCTTAGATCGAATGGACAGGGGTAGCAATCAGCCCCAGCATTTT. Encoded protein: CASSLDRMDRGSNQPQHF.

The chain carries TRBV19 and TRBJ1-2, with D unclear. Germline values: CDR1 LNHDA, CDR2 SQIVND (reference sequence). This CDR3 has 14 residues. Trimming pared 8 bases from V and 1 base from J, leaving 14 bases between. CDR3 coding DNA: TGTGCCAGTCGGGAAGATCCGATTAACTATGGCTACACCTTC. Encoded protein: CASREDPINYGYTF.

V usage is TRBV6-4 and J usage is TRBJ2-3; the match to TRBD2 covers 11 bases. From germline, CDR1 is MRHNA and CDR2 SNTAGT. The CDR3 is made up of 15 amino acids. Trimming took 5 bases from V and 0 from J; bases not matched to a gene: 1. CDR3 residues: CASSRTSGSTDTQYF. The CDR3 region has the DNA TGTGCCAGCAGTAGGACTAGCGGGAGCACAGATACGCAGTATTTT.

Regarding this clone: Within the sample, other DNA sequences also encode this same CDR3. This chain links TRBV27 with TRBJ1-6; 9 nucleotides align to TRBD1. After removal of 6 bases from V and 7 bases from J, the junction contained 7 bases not matched to a gene. This CDR3 comprises 15 residues. Germline CDR1 MNHEY, CDR2 SMNVEV (reference sequence). CDR3 in DNA: TGTGCCAGCAGCCGGACAGGGGTAGGCAATTCACCCCTCCACTTT. Encoded protein: CASSRTGVGNSPLHF.

The V gene is TRBV3-1 (or the pseudogene TRBV3-2), the J gene TRBJ1-1; D is ambiguous. This CDR3 comprises 15 residues. Germline V gives CDR1 LGHDT, CDR2 YNNKEL (reference sequence). The germline V and J ends were trimmed by 5 bases and 0 bases, with 13 bases remaining between them. The CDR3 reads CASSARRLLNTEAFF. Written as DNA, the CDR3 is TGTGCCAGCAGCGCACGGAGACTACTGAACACTGAAGCTTTCTTT.

The CDR3 reads CASSPQSNYGYTF. CDR3 in DNA: TGTGCCAGCTCACCCCAGTCTAACTATGGCTACACCTTC. The V and J genes are TRBV18 and TRBJ1-2; D gene unclear. Per the germline V gene, CDR1 is KGHSH and CDR2 is LQKENI. The CDR3 runs 13 residues. V was trimmed by 3 bases and J by 0 bases, leaving 5 bases between them. The whole variable domain, remainder taken from reference TRBV18 and TRBJ1-2, is NAGVMQNPRHLVRRRGQEARLRCSPMKGHSHVYWYRQLPEEGLKFMVYLQKENIIDESGMPKERFSAEFPKEGPSILRIQQVVRGDSAAYFCASSPQSNYGYTFGSGTRLTVV.

This clone was observed a few times. The rearrangement joins TRBV18 to TRBJ1-2; D is possibly TRBD1 (5 bases). Trimming cost V 5 bases and J 5 bases, with 18 bases left between them. Germline loops: CDR1 KGHSH, CDR2 LQKENI. The CDR3 runs 15 residues. The DNA of the CDR3 is TGTGCCAGCTCATTACAGGAATCGGAAGGGTATGGCTACACCTTC. Translated, it gives CASSLQESEGYGYTF.

This clone was detected only once. This sample includes further DNA sequences coding for the same CDR3. The chain combines TRBV15 with TRBJ1-2, with 11 positions matching TRBD1. CDR1 and CDR2 from the germline V gene are LNHNV and YYDKDF (reference sequence). The V gene end was trimmed by 3 bases and the J gene end by 8 bases; junction bases not matched to a gene: 2. The CDR3 has 13 residues. CDR3 DNA: TGTGCCACCAGCAGGGACAGGGGGCGAGGCTACACCTTC. This translates into CATSRDRGRGYTF.

This chain joins TRBV19 and TRBJ1-1; no definite D call. Germline CDR1 and CDR2: LNHDA and SQIVND (reference sequence). The CDR3 length is 14 residues. V lost 3 bases and J lost 1, with 9 bases in between. CDR3 residues: CASSIRGSNTEAFF. CDR3 coding DNA: TGTGCCAGTAGTATCCGGGGATCGAACACTGAAGCTTTCTTT.

V is TRBV11-3 and J is TRBJ2-1, with 7 bases matching TRBD2. V lost 5 bases to trimming and J lost 3 bases; unmatched junction nucleotides: 7. Germline V gene lookup returns CDR1 SGHNT and CDR2 YENEEA. This CDR3 comprises 15 residues. The CDR3 DNA is TGTGCCAGCAGCGCGCTAGCGGAGGGCTACAATGAGCAGTTCTTC. Translated, it gives CASSALAEGYNEQFF.

The chain has TRBV27 and TRBJ2-1; 12 nucleotides agree with TRBD2. Germline CDR1 and CDR2: MNHEY and SMNVEV (reference sequence). The CDR3 loop spans 18 amino acids. The J segment lost 0 bases and the V segment lost 5 bases, leaving 8 bases of the junction unmatched. DNA for the CDR3: TGTGCCAGCAGTCCAGGACTAGCGGGACCGAGCTCCTACAATGAGCAGTTCTTC. Protein product: CASSPGLAGPSSYNEQFF.

The chain employs TRBV7-6 and TRBJ1-4, with D possibly TRBD1 on 5 matching bases. The CDR3 length is 16 residues. Germline assignment: CDR1 SGHVS and CDR2 FNYEAQ. V shed 5 bases and J shed 5 bases, with 18 bases lying between them. The CDR3 nucleotides read TGTGCCAGCAGCCACGGCGGCGGGGCGGGGAATGAAAAACTGTTTTTT. Protein: CASSHGGGAGNEKLFF.

The chain couples TRBV27 to TRBJ1-4, with TRBD1 matching over 7 bases. Germline V gene lookup returns CDR1 MNHEY and CDR2 SMNVEV (reference sequence). The CDR3 sequence is 16 residues long. V dropped 3 bases and J dropped 7; count of bases not matched to a gene: 11. CDR3 sequence reads: CASSFLPRDRGEKLFF. Written as DNA, the CDR3 is TGTGCCAGCAGTTTCCTCCCCCGGGACAGAGGTGAAAAACTGTTTTTT.

V gene TRBV9 combines with J gene TRBJ2-3; possibly TRBD2 for D (6 bases). V gave up 2 bases and J gave up 8 bases, with 15 bases separating them. The CDR3 spans 14 residues. The germline V gene has CDR1 SGDLS and CDR2 YYNGEE. The CDR3 bases are TGTGCCAGCAGCGTCTACCGGGAGTGGGCTACGCAGTATTTT. Its translation is CASSVYREWATQYF.